Listed below are T cell receptor beta chains from one sample, sequenced in a study of blood T cell repertoires in COVID-19. Some clones are missing from TCRdb's copy, which holds only in-frame ones; the method was immunoSEQ multiplex PCR. The sample lists tens of thousands of clones; around 90% were seen once. Sequencing was carried out using peripheral blood. The origin of the receptors is a man between 50 and 59 years old with acute or convalescent COVID-19. Each CDR3 is given with its conserved first and last residue. The order of the fields is V gene, clone size, D gene, J gene, CDR3 DNA, CDR3 protein. The D gene is left open where the match is weak. A clone size is listed for some rows: how often the clone was seen (once, few, many), or a class if it is expanded.

TRBV21-1	NA	NA	TRBJ2-7	TGTGCCAGCAGCATCGGCGGGTTCGTCAGGTGTGCCGAGCAGTACTTC	CASSIGGFVRCAEQYF
TRBV18	NA	TRBD1	TRBJ1-2	TGTGCCAGCTCCAGGGGGGCCAACTATGGCTACACCTTC	CASSRGANYGYTF
TRBV12-5	NA	TRBD1	TRBJ1-5	TGTGCTAGTGGTTTACAGGGGGCTACTCAGCCCCAGCATTTT	CASGLQGATQPQHF
TRBV2	NA	TRBD2	TRBJ2-1	TGTGCCAGCAGTGTAGGTAGCGGGGGTTGGAATGAGCAGTTCTTC	CASSVGSGGWNEQFF
TRBV7-9	NA	TRBD2	TRBJ2-1	TGTGCCAGCAGCTCACAACTAACGGGGGGTTACAATGAGCAGTTCTTC	CASSSQLTGGYNEQFF
TRBV27	NA	NA	TRBJ2-6	TGTGCCAGCAGTTTTAAAGGGGGTCGAGGGCCTGGGGCCAACGTCCTGACTTTC	CASSFKGGRGPGANVLTF
TRBV19	NA	NA	TRBJ2-1	TGTGCCAGTAGTATACTAGATCCACCTAATGAGCAGTTCTTC	CASSILDPPNEQFF
TRBV5-4	NA	TRBD2	TRBJ2-3	TGTGCCAGCAGCCCTGGGGGCGGGGGGGCAGCAGATACGCAGTATTTT	CASSPGGGGAADTQYF
TRBV4-1	NA	NA	TRBJ2-2	TGCGCCAGCAGCCATCCCCAATCCCGTGGTAGCGCGAACACCGGGGAGCTGTTTTTT	CASSHPQSRGSANTGELFF
TRBV11-2	NA	NA	TRBJ2-2	TGTGCCAGCAGCTTAGCAGGGTTGAACACCGGGGAGCTGTTTTTT	CASSLAGLNTGELFF
TRBV9	NA	NA	TRBJ2-2	TGTGCCAGCAGCGCCCATCAGGGGGAGCTGTTTTTT	CASSAHQGELFF
TRBV6-4	NA	NA	TRBJ1-6	TGTGCCAGCAGACCCTCGAGCTCCTATAATTCACCCCTCCACTTT	CASRPSSSYNSPLHF
TRBV28	NA	TRBD1	TRBJ1-4	TGTGCCAGCAGTTTCCTTCAGGGGGCTAATGAAAAACTGTTTTTT	CASSFLQGANEKLFF
TRBV28	once	TRBD1	TRBJ1-6	TGTGCCAGCAGTTCAGGACAGGGATCACCCCTCCACTTT	CASSSGQGSPLHF
TRBV5-1	NA	NA	TRBJ2-2	TGCGCCAGCAGCTTGAGCCAGGGTAAAACCGGGGAGCTGTTTTTT	CASSLSQGKTGELFF
TRBV30	NA	TRBD2	TRBJ2-7	TGTGCCTGGAGTCCTCTCACTAGCGGGGGACCCTACGAGCAGTACTTC	CAWSPLTSGGPYEQYF
TRBV19	once	TRBD1	TRBJ1-4	TGTGCCAGTACCAAAAACAGGGGGAAGGCAACTAATGAAAAACTGTTTTTT	CASTKNRGKATNEKLFF
TRBV2	NA	TRBD1	TRBJ2-2	TGTGCCAGCAGCCCCGGGACAGGGTCCGGGGAGCTGTTTTTT	CASSPGTGSGELFF
TRBV19	NA	TRBD1	TRBJ1-2	TGTGCCAGTAGTCCCTGGACAGGGAATGGCTACACCTTC	CASSPWTGNGYTF
TRBV7-2	NA	NA	TRBJ1-4	TGTGCCAGCAGCTCAAGCCGGACACTGAATGAAAAACTGTTTTTT	CASSSSRTLNEKLFF
TRBV5-8	NA	NA	TRBJ1-5	TGTGCCAGCACCTTGGTTACTACCGCAGGGCAGCCCCAGCATTTT	CASTLVTTAGQPQHF
TRBV4-1	NA	TRBD1	TRBJ2-7	TGCGCCAGCAGCCTCTCCGGGACAGGGGACTACGAGCAGTACTTC	CASSLSGTGDYEQYF
TRBV27	few	TRBD1	TRBJ2-7	TGTGCCTGGGGCAGGGGGCCCTACGAGCAGTACTTC	CAWGRGPYEQYF
TRBV7-3	NA	TRBD1	TRBJ1-1	TGTGCCAGCAGCTTCTCCCCGACAGGGAATAATGAAGCTTTCTTT	CASSFSPTGNNEAFF
TRBV11-2	NA	NA	TRBJ2-1	TGTGCCAGCAGCTCCCCCCGTGCGGGCTCCTACAATGAGCAGTTCTTC	CASSSPRAGSYNEQFF
TRBV12-5	NA	TRBD1	TRBJ1-2	TGTGCTAGTGGTTTGGGGGTGACAGGGGGCTATGGCTACACCTTC	CASGLGVTGGYGYTF
TRBV27	NA	NA	TRBJ2-2	TGTGCCAGCAATCTACCGGACAGCCAACAGACCGGGGAGCTGTTTTTT	CASNLPDSQQTGELFF
TRBV5-1	NA	TRBD2	TRBJ2-1	TGCGCCAGCAGCATCGGGACTAGCGGAAAAAGCTCCTACAATGAGCAGTTCTTC	CASSIGTSGKSSYNEQFF
TRBV18	once	NA	TRBJ2-1	TGTGCCAGCTCACCGGCCGGGGACTACAATGAGCAGTTCTTC	CASSPAGDYNEQFF
TRBV19	NA	NA	TRBJ1-1	TGTGCCAGTACTCCGGCGTTGGGAGGTGAAGCTTTCTTT	CASTPALGGEAFF
TRBV10-3	NA	TRBD1	TRBJ1-2	TGTGCCATCAGTGAGCGGGGGGGACAGTTCTATGGCTACACCTTC	CAISERGGQFYGYTF
TRBV27	few	TRBD1	TRBJ1-5	TGTGCCAGCAGCCCGTTACAGGGGGCCGTGCAGCCCCAGCATTTT	CASSPLQGAVQPQHF
TRBV5-1	NA	NA	TRBJ2-4	TGCGCCAGCAGCTTCGCCGAGGGCAACATTCAGTACTTC	CASSFAEGNIQYF
TRBV30	few	TRBD1	TRBJ2-3	TGTGCCTGGAGTCCGAAATCTGCCGACAGGGGACATACGCAGTATTTT	CAWSPKSADRGHTQYF
TRBV2	NA	NA	TRBJ1-5	TGTGCCAGCAGCCCGGACGGACTTAGCAATCAGCCCCAGCATTTT	CASSPDGLSNQPQHF
TRBV5-4	NA	TRBD1	TRBJ1-1	TGTGCCAGCAGCTTCGGGTTGGGACAGGGGGCAATCGAGGTTCACACTGAAGCTTTCTTT	CASSFGLGQGAIEVHTEAFF
TRBV7-9	NA	TRBD1	TRBJ1-2	TGTGCCAGCAGCTTAAAAGGGCAGGGGGAAAAGAATGGCTACACCTTC	CASSLKGQGEKNGYTF